This T cell receptor beta chain was sequenced for a study of blood T cell repertoires in COVID-19. Across the study: The origin of the acute and convalescent COVID-19 samples was the United States, Italy and Spain. T cells, B-cell-depleted T cells, or PBMCs supplied cDNA or gDNA.

This clone was seen a handful of times. Germline V lookup: CDR1 GTSNPN, CDR2 SVGIG (reference sequence). Losses at the gene ends were 3 bases for V and 5 bases for J; bases not matched to a gene: 5. The CDR3 is 13 residues long. Sequencing was performed with immunoSEQ multiplex PCR; in TCRdb, only in-frame clones are kept and a portion is missing. The data contain roughly 86,000 clones, 80% to 85% of them singletons. The rearrangement uses TRBV30 and TRBJ2-3, with 7 bases matching TRBD1. This TCR was recovered from a man aged 55 to 70 with acute or convalescent COVID-19. The sample comprised peripheral blood. The CDR3 bases are TGTGCCTGGAGAAAAGGGGGCTTAGATACGCAGTATTTT. Translating it yields CAWRKGGLDTQYF.